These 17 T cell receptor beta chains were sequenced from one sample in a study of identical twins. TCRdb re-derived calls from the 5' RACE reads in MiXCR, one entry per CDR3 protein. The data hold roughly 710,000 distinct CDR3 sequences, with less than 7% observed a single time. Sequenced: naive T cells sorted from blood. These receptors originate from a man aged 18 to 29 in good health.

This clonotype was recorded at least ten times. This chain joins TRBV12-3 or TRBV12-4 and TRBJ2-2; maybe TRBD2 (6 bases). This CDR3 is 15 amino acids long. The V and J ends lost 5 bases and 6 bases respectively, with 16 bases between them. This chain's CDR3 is CASSAETLAPGELFF. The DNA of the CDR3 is TGTGCCAGCAGTGCGGAGACACTAGCCCCCGGGGAGCTGTTTTTT.

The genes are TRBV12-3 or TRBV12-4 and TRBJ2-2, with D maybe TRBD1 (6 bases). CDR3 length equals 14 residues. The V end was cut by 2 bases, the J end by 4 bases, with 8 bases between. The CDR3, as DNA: TGTGCCAGCAGTTTACGGACAGCCACCGGGGAGCTGTTTTTT. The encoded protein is CASSLRTATGELFF.

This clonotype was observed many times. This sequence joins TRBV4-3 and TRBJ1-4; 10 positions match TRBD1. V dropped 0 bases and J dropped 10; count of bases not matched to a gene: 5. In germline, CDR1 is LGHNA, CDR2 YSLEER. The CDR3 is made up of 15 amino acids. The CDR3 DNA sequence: TGCGCCAGCAGCCAAGATTTCCGGACAGGGGGAAAACTGTTTTTT. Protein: CASSQDFRTGGKLFF.

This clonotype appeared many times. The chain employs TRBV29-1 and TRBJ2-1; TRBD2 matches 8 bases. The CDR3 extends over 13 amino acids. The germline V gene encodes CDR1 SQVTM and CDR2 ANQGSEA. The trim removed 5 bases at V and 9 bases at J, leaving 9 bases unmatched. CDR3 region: CSVTAGVIVEQFF. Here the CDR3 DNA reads TGCAGCGTTACAGCGGGAGTGATAGTTGAGCAGTTCTTC.

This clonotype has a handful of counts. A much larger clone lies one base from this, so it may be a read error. CDR3 in DNA: TGTGCCAGCAGCTTAGGGACTTATCGGGAGCAGTACTTC. Protein: CASSLGTYREQYF. The chain is built from TRBV7-2 and TRBJ2-7; D may be TRBD2 (5 bases). The CDR3 loop spans 13 amino acids. Trimming took off 1 base at V and 7 bases at J, with 11 bases between the two ends. The V gene's germline CDR1 is SGHTA and CDR2 FQGNSA.

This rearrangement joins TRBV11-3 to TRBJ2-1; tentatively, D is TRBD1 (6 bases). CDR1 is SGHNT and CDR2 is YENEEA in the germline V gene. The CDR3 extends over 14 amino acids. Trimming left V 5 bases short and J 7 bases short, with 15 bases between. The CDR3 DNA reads TGTGCCAGCAGCGACCCAGGGGAAAGGAATGAGCAGTTCTTC. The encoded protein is CASSDPGERNEQFF.

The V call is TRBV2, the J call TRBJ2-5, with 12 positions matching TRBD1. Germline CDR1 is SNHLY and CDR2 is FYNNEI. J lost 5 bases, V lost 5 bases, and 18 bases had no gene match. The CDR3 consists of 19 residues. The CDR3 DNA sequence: TGTGCCAGCAGTTTCCTTCTTGGGGGACAGGGGGCCGAAGGCGAGACCCAGTACTTC. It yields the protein CASSFLLGGQGAEGETQYF.

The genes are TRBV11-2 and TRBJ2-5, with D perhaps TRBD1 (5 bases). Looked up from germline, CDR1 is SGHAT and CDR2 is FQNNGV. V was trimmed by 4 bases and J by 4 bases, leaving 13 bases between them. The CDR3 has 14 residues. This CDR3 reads CASSSRQFGETQYF. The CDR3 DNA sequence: TGTGCCAGCAGCTCCAGACAGTTTGGAGAGACCCAGTACTTC.

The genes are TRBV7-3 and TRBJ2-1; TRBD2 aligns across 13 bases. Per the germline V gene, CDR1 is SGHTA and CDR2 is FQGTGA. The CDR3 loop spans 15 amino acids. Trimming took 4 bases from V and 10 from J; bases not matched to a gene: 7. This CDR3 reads CASSSSGTSGMEQFF. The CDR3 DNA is TGTGCCAGCAGCTCTTCCGGGACTAGCGGGATGGAGCAGTTCTTC.

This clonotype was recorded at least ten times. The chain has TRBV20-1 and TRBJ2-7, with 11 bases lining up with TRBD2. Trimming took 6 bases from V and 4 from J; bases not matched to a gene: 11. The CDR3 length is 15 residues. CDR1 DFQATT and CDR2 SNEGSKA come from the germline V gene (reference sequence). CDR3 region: CSAKTTSGKSYEQYF. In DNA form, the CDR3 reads TGCAGTGCCAAAACGACTAGCGGGAAATCTTACGAGCAGTACTTC.

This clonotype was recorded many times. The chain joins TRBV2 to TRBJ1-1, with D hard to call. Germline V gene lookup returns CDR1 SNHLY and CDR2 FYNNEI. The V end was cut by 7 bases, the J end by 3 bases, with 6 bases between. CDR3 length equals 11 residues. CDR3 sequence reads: CASNRDTEAFF. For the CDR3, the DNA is TGTGCCAGCAATAGAGACACTGAAGCTTTCTTT.

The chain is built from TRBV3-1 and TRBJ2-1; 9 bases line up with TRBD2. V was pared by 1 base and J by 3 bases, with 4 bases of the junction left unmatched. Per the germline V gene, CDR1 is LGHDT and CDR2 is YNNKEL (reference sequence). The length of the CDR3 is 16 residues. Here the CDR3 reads CASSQVGSGSYNEQFF. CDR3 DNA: TGTGCCAGCAGCCAAGTTGGTAGCGGGAGCTACAATGAGCAGTTCTTC.

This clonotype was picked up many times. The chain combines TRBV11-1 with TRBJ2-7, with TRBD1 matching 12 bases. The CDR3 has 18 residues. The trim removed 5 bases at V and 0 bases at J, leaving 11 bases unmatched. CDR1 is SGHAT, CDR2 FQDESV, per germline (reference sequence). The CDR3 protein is CASSHRDRGQMASYEQYF. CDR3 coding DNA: TGTGCCAGCAGCCACCGGGACAGGGGGCAGATGGCCTCCTACGAGCAGTACTTC.

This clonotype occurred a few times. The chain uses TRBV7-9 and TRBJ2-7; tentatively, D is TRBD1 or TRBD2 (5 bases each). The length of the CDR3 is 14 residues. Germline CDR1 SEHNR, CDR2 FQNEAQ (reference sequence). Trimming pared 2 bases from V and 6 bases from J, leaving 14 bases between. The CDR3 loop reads CASSLSGLHFEQYF. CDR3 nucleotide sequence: TGTGCCAGCAGCTTATCGGGGCTCCACTTCGAGCAGTACTTC. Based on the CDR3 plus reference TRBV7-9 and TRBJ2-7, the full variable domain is DTGVSQNPRHKITKRGQNVTFRCDPISEHNRLYWYRQTLGQGPEFLTYFQNEAQLEKSRLLSDRFSAERPKGSFSTLEIQRTEQGDSAMYLCASSLSGLHFEQYFGPGTRLTVT.

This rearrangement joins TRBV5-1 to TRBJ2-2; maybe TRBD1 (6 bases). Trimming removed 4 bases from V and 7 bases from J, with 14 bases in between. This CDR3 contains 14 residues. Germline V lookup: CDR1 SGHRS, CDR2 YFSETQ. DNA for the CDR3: TGCGCCAGCAGCCCCGGGACATTGAACGGGGAGCTGTTTTTT. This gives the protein CASSPGTLNGELFF.

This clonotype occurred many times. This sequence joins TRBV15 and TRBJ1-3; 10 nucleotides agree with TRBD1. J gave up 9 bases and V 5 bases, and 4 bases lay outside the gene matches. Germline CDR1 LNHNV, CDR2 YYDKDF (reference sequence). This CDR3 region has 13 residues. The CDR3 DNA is TGTGCCACCAGCCCCGACAGGGGGCCCACCATATATTTT. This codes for CATSPDRGPTIYF. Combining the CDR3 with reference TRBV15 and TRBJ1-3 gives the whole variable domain DAMVIQNPRYQVTQFGKPVTLSCSQTLNHNVMYWYQQKSSQAPKLLFHYYDKDFNNEADTPDNFQSRRPNTSFCFLDIRSPGLGDTAMYLCATSPDRGPTIYFGEGSWLTVV.

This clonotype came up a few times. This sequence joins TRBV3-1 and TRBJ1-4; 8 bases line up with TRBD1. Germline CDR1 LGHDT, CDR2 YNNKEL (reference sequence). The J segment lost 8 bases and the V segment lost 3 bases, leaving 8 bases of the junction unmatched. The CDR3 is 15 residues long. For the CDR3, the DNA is TGTGCCAGCAGCCAGACCTTCGGACAGGGCGAAAAACTGTTTTTT. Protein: CASSQTFGQGEKLFF.